Following are 5 T cell receptor beta chains from one sample sequenced in a study of cytomegalovirus exposure and HLA in healthy donors. 60 Vbeta and 13 Jbeta primers were used in PCR. Measured with immunoSEQ multiplex PCR; TCRdb has only the in-frame clones, and not every one. This sample has under 150,000 clones; about four fifths occur once, and the top ten carry 2.8%. Sequencing was done on a sample of PBMCs. The source is a male donor in good health and CMV-seronegative.

This clone was found a few times. The chain's CDR3 is CASKAAGGYGYTF. The CDR3 nucleotides read TGTGCCAGCAAGGCGGCCGGAGGCTATGGCTACACCTTC. This chain links TRBV6-1 with TRBJ1-2, with no clear D. The germline V gene encodes CDR1 MNHNS and CDR2 SASEGT. Trimming cost V 7 bases and J 4 bases, with 13 bases left between them. CDR3 length equals 13 residues.

This clone was seen more than once but under ten times. The chain carries TRBV30 and TRBJ2-2; 12 bases fit TRBD2. The germline CDR1 and CDR2 sequences are GTSNPN and SVGIG (reference sequence). The CDR3 runs 15 residues. V dropped 2 bases and J dropped 7; count of bases not matched to a gene: 5. The CDR3, as DNA: TGTGCCTGGAGTTCAGGGACTAGCGGGTTCGGGGAGCTGTTTTTT. It encodes CAWSSGTSGFGELFF.

The chain links TRBV10-3 to TRBJ1-2; D is undetermined. The V and J ends lost 10 bases and 4 bases respectively, with 16 bases between them. Germline CDR1 is ENHRY and CDR2 is SYGVKD. The length of the CDR3 is 13 residues. This CDR3 is CATEAGDLYGYTF. Here the CDR3 DNA reads TGTGCCACCGAGGCCGGAGACCTCTATGGCTACACCTTC.

CDR3: CASSLVQGSYNEQFF. The CDR3 nucleotides are TGTGCCAGCAGCTTAGTACAGGGTTCCTACAATGAGCAGTTCTTC. The rearrangement uses TRBV7-8 and TRBJ2-1, with D possibly being TRBD1 (6 bases). CDR3 length: 15 residues. The ends were cut back, 1 base at V and 1 base at J, with 8 bases in the middle. In germline, CDR1 is SGHVS, CDR2 FQNEAQ. Full variable domain (rest looked up from reference TRBV7-8 and TRBJ2-1): GAGVSQSPRYKVAKRGQDVALRCDPISGHVSLFWYQQALGQGPEFLTYFQNEAQLDKSGLPSDRFFAERPEGSVSTLKIQRTQQEDSAVYLCASSLVQGSYNEQFFGPGTRLTVL.

V and J are TRBV5-1 and TRBJ2-7; D perhaps matches TRBD1 (6 bases). The CDR3 has 16 residues. The ends were cut back, 2 bases at V and 2 bases at J, with 17 bases in the middle. In germline, CDR1 is SGHRS, CDR2 YFSETQ. The DNA of the CDR3 is TGCGCCAGCAGCTTACCAGATGGGGACAACCCCTACGAGCAGTACTTC. The encoded protein is CASSLPDGDNPYEQYF.